These 21 T cell receptor beta chains were sequenced from one sample in a study of blood T cell repertoires in COVID-19. TCRdb's table, derived via immunoSEQ multiplex PCR, lists solely in-frame clones and lacks some. The data show about 390,000 clones, with around nine tenths seen just once and approximately 9.3% held by the top ten. Sequenced material: PBMCs or T cells enriched from blood (not recorded which). The receptors were gathered from a woman between 45 and 65 years old who had recovered from COVID-19.

The sample holds one count of this clone. The gene calls are TRBV5-5 and TRBJ1-1; D unclear. Trimming removed 0 bases at V and 0 bases at J, with 6 bases between. The germline V gene has CDR1 SGHKS and CDR2 YYEKEE (reference sequence). The CDR3 spans 14 residues. CDR3 in DNA: TGTGCCAGCAGCTTGGACAGCCTGAACACTGAAGCTTTCTTT. It translates to CASSLDSLNTEAFF.

The rearrangement uses TRBV27 and TRBJ1-1, with a tentative D call TRBD1 (5 bases). CDR3 length: 14 amino acids. The germline gives CDR1 MNHEY, CDR2 SMNVEV (reference sequence). V lost 3 bases, J lost 6 bases, and 14 bases lay in between. CDR3 nucleotide sequence: TGTGCCAGCAGTTTGTTGGCAGGGTTGGCTGAAGCTTTCTTT. Translated: CASSLLAGLAEAFF.

CDR3 sequence (DNA): TGTGCCAGCAGCGGACTAGCGGGGGGATACGAGCAGTACTTC. Translation: CASSGLAGGYEQYF. The J gene is TRBJ2-7, the V gene TRBV6-5; 14 bases line up with TRBD2. Per germline, CDR1 MNHEY and CDR2 SVGAGI. V trimming: 6 bases; J trimming: 4 bases; junction bases outside the gene matches: 2. The CDR3 loop spans 14 amino acids.

The V and J genes are TRBV19 and TRBJ1-3; D unresolved. V lost 4 bases and J 0 bases, leaving 7 bases between the germline ends. The CDR3 spans 14 residues. CDR1 is LNHDA and CDR2 is SQIVND in the germline V gene (reference sequence). The CDR3 coding sequence is TGTGCCAGTAGTAACAGCTACTCTGGAAACACCATATATTTT. Protein sequence: CASSNSYSGNTIYF.

The chain recombines TRBV6-5 with TRBJ1-2; 7 nucleotides line up with TRBD1. Germline values: CDR1 MNHEY, CDR2 SVGAGI. There are 15 residues in the CDR3. V trimming: 0 bases; J trimming: 4 bases; junction bases outside the gene matches: 5. CDR3 sequence: CASSYSMSGGYGYTF. The CDR3 nucleotides are TGTGCCAGCAGTTACTCGATGTCAGGGGGCTATGGCTACACCTTC.

This chain connects TRBV27 to TRBJ2-7; 10 positions match TRBD1. The ends lost 5 bases at V and 2 bases at J; junction bases unmatched: 9. From germline, CDR1 is MNHEY and CDR2 SMNVEV (reference sequence). The CDR3 consists of 16 residues. For the CDR3, the DNA is TGTGCCAGCAGTCAAGGACAGGGGGAATTGGCCTACGAGCAGTACTTC. This encodes CASSQGQGELAYEQYF.

The chain is built from TRBV30 and TRBJ1-4; unclear D gene. V was pared by 0 bases and J by 4 bases, with 12 bases between. Per germline, CDR1 GTSNPN and CDR2 SVGIG (reference sequence). CDR3 length: 15 residues. The CDR3 loop is CAWSVGDLGNEKLFF. CDR3 in DNA: TGTGCCTGGAGTGTGGGTGACCTAGGTAATGAAAAACTGTTTTTT.

This clone showed up just once. The rearrangement links TRBV29-1 to TRBJ2-7; D ambiguous. The CDR3 has 11 amino acids. Looked up from germline, CDR1 is SQVTM and CDR2 is ANQGSEA. Trimming shortened V by 4 bases and J by 4 bases, and 8 bases separated the two germline ends. CDR3 protein: CSVVVMYEQYF. CDR3 in DNA: TGCAGCGTTGTAGTCATGTACGAGCAGTACTTC.

CDR3 in DNA: TGTGCCAGCAGTCGAGGGAACAGGGGAATCGAGCAGCCCCAGCATTTT. This gives the protein CASSRGNRGIEQPQHF. This chain connects TRBV28 to TRBJ1-5, with 7 bases identical to TRBD1. J was trimmed by 7 bases and V by 5 bases; bases with no gene match: 14. Germline assignment: CDR1 MDHEN and CDR2 SYDVKM. The CDR3 totals 16 residues.

This clone came up a few times. CDR3 region: CASSLAGDSGNYGYTF. CDR3 bases: TGCGCCAGCAGCTTGGCGGGGGACAGTGGTAACTATGGCTACACCTTC. The chain links TRBV5-1 to TRBJ1-2; 7 bases agree with TRBD1. Germline CDR1 SGHRS, CDR2 YFSETQ. The V and J ends lost 0 bases and 1 base, in that order; junction bases with no gene match: 6. The CDR3 loop spans 16 amino acids. Full variable domain (outside the CDR3, taken from reference TRBV5-1 and TRBJ1-2): KAGVTQTPRYLIKTRGQQVTLSCSPISGHRSVSWYQQTPGQGLQFLFEYFSETQRNKGNFPGRFSGRQFSNSRSEMNVSTLELGDSALYLCASSLAGDSGNYGYTFGSGTRLTVV.

The chain recombines TRBV28 with TRBJ1-1; D is undetermined. V was cut by 6 bases and J by 0 bases, with 11 bases left in between. Germline loops: CDR1 MDHEN, CDR2 SYDVKM. The CDR3 length is 14 residues. The DNA of the CDR3 is TGTGCCAGCAGCCAGAATCGCTTGAACACTGAAGCTTTCTTT. Residues: CASSQNRLNTEAFF.

The rearrangement joins TRBV29-1 to TRBJ1-3; D remains unclear. Germline V lookup: CDR1 SQVTM, CDR2 ANQGSEA. V was shortened by 6 bases and J by 12 bases, with 15 bases between the two germline ends. The CDR3 is 11 residues long. CDR3 DNA sequence: TGCAGCGTCGAGCTAGGAACCGGCATATATTTT. It yields the protein CSVELGTGIYF.

The rearrangement uses TRBV5-6 and TRBJ2-7, with D maybe TRBD2 (6 bases). V shed 0 bases and J shed 0 bases, with 10 bases lying between them. CDR3 length equals 15 residues. Per the germline V gene, CDR1 is SGHDT and CDR2 is YYEEEE. CDR3 in amino acids: CASSLVGRNSYEQYF. The CDR3 DNA reads as TGTGCCAGCAGCTTGGTCGGGAGAAACTCCTACGAGCAGTACTTC.

J is TRBJ2-5 and V is TRBV5-1; 7 bases map to TRBD1. The CDR3 runs to 15 residues. The V gene's germline CDR1 is SGHRS and CDR2 YFSETQ. V shed 3 bases and J 1 base; nucleotides not matched to a gene: 6. CDR3 protein: CASSSLQGTQETQYF. For the CDR3, the DNA is TGCGCCAGCAGCTCGCTACAGGGGACCCAAGAGACCCAGTACTTC.

The V gene is TRBV7-9, the J gene TRBJ1-1, with D hard to call. Germline V CDR1 and CDR2: SEHNR, FQNEAQ (reference sequence). Trimming took off 2 bases at V and 2 bases at J, with 18 bases between the two ends. The CDR3 is made up of 17 amino acids. CDR3: CASSLSLGRASNTEAFF. The CDR3, as DNA: TGTGCCAGCAGCTTAAGCCTGGGGAGGGCCTCAAACACTGAAGCTTTCTTT.

V and J are TRBV5-1 and TRBJ1-1; 12 bases agree with TRBD1. The CDR3 length is 16 residues. Germline V gene lookup returns CDR1 SGHRS and CDR2 YFSETQ. With V trimmed by 9 bases and J by 5 bases, 14 bases remained unmatched. The CDR3: CATRRGQGAEGTEAFF. In DNA form, the CDR3 reads TGCGCCACTCGGCGGGGACAGGGGGCTGAGGGTACTGAAGCTTTCTTT.

The chain uses TRBV7-2 and TRBJ1-1, with 9 bases aligning to TRBD1. V lost 4 bases and J lost 4; bases outside the gene matches: 7. This CDR3 spans 15 amino acids. Per the germline V gene, CDR1 is SGHTA and CDR2 is FQGNSA. DNA of the CDR3: TGTGCCAGCAGCTCCACACAGGGGGCGGGCACTGAAGCTTTCTTT. Encoded protein: CASSSTQGAGTEAFF. The full variable domain, in which reference TRBV7-2 and TRBJ1-1 provide the parts outside the CDR3, is GAGVSQSPSNKVTEKGKDVELRCDPISGHTALYWYRQSLGQGLEFLIYFQGNSAPDKSGLPSDRFSAERTGGSVSTLTIQRTQQEDSAVYLCASSSTQGAGTEAFFGQGTRLTVV.

The chain is built from TRBV14 and TRBJ2-2; 8 bases fit TRBD2. In germline, CDR1 is SGHDN, CDR2 FVKESK. After removal of 1 base from V and 4 bases from J, the junction contained 11 bases not matched to a gene. The CDR3 length is 18 residues. DNA for the CDR3: TGTGCCAGCAGCCAAGCCTTTAGCGGGGTCCAGGGCACCGGGGAGCTGTTTTTT. Translated: CASSQAFSGVQGTGELFF.

In its sample, this clone was seen a few times. J is TRBJ1-5 and V is TRBV7-2; D unresolved. This CDR3 is built from 13 residues. Germline V CDR1 and CDR2: SGHTA, FQGNSA. Deletions cut 5 bases from V and 5 bases from J, with 10 bases between. The CDR3 loop reads CASSGQLDQPQHF. Written as DNA, the CDR3 is TGTGCCAGCAGCGGGCAGTTGGATCAGCCCCAGCATTTT. Variable domain in full (rest from reference TRBV7-2 and TRBJ1-5): GAGVSQSPSNKVTEKGKDVELRCDPISGHTALYWYRQSLGQGLEFLIYFQGNSAPDKSGLPSDRFSAERTGGSVSTLTIQRTQQEDSAVYLCASSGQLDQPQHFGDGTRLSIL.

J is TRBJ1-5 and V is TRBV6-1; D uncertain. CDR3 size: 17 residues. V was pared by 3 bases and J by 2 bases, with 17 bases between. Germline-derived CDR1 and CDR2 are MNHNS and SASEGT. The chain's CDR3 is CASSEGGRRFRNQPQHF. The CDR3, as DNA: TGTGCCAGCAGTGAGGGAGGCAGGCGGTTTCGCAATCAGCCCCAGCATTTT.

V usage is TRBV2 and J usage is TRBJ2-3, with a tentative D call TRBD2 (6 bases). Germline assignment: CDR1 SNHLY and CDR2 FYNNEI. Trimming shortened V by 3 bases and J by 4 bases, and 14 bases separated the two germline ends. The CDR3 length is 15 residues. The CDR3 protein is CASSEELASPDTQYF. As DNA, the CDR3 is TGTGCCAGCAGTGAGGAGCTAGCGTCCCCAGATACGCAGTATTTT.